The entry below gives a single T cell receptor (beta chain) sequence along with its context. No antigen is known for it. No base qualities exist here, and no much larger clone lies one base off it. The data derive from a study of cytomegalovirus exposure and HLA in healthy donors (dated by TCRdb to 2015 to 2018). Context from the whole study: An earlier analysis of about 530 of the donors reported approximately 300 Gb of sequence data and 95 million to 120 million unique TCR beta sequences obtained from around 170 million T cells. Among the approximately 400 genotyped donors, around 81% belonged to the genetic ancestry cluster associated with self-reported Caucasian donors. Donor age, sex, ethnicity and CMV serostatus were compiled alongside the repertoire data. To study patterns of TCR occurrence, a later analysis re-analyzed previously published TCR beta repertoires from 500 to 850 donors and added high-resolution HLA genotyping. Both class I and class II loci were covered by HLA typing, at four-digit resolution. Roughly 5 DR-DQ haplotypes were handled as single units for association and clustering, since linkage in the cohort was strong. The study combined high-throughput TCR immunosequencing, statistical association of individual TCRs with disease status, and machine learning to predict cytomegalovirus infection status. The study used immunosequencing to profile the T cell repertoires of about 670 subjects and linked those repertoires to cytomegalovirus serostatus. The later analysis used no new phenotypic data to find candidate immune exposures, relying instead on TCR beta sequences and their occurrence across donors. Across about 370 genotyped donors of the cohort, an average of about 240,000 unique TCR beta nucleotide sequences per donor were sequenced, and approximately 19% of those sequences were non-productive. Typing coverage differed by locus: A, B, C, DRB1 and DQB1 were typed in roughly 629-630 donors, DQA1 in roughly 510, DPA1 in 600 to 610, and DPB1 in 450 to 480. A separate validation cohort of 100 to 150 different subjects was used in addition to the 666-subject first cohort. All discovery cohort repertoires had been generated using a single sequencing platform. The aim of the study was to test whether cataloging public T cell receptors could identify signatures of past pathogen exposure. An early release covering roughly 580 HLA-typed donors comprised about 300 gigabases of sequencing data and approximately 85 million unique TCR sequences. To decide whether each TCR beta V gene segment behaved as functional or pseudogenic, an earlier analysis of 587 of the donors relied on high-throughput TCR beta sequencing. A later genetic analysis used genome-wide SNP genotypes for about 65% of the 666 donors, treating that subset as a discovery cohort.

Libraries were made using the immunoSEQ multiplex PCR assay. For the multiplex PCR, a mixture combining 60 forward primers for TCR Vbeta segments and 13 reverse primers for TCR Jbeta segments was used. The CDR3 region of rearranged TCR beta genes was amplified from genomic DNA with a multiplex PCR assay. On the Illumina HiSeq System, the amplified TCR beta libraries were sequenced as 87-base-pair reads. The paper's data handling went like this. A later analysis tallied some 79 million unique TCR beta chains across the 550 to 850 repertoires, and around 10 million of those chains were shared by two or more donors. Raw reads were error-corrected and collapsed into unique sequences with a nearest-neighbor algorithm that merged closely related sequences to remove PCR and sequencing errors. Alignment of CDR3 sequences to IMGT reference sequences was used to assign V, D and J gene segments. For a sequence to be retained, a match of at least six nucleotides was required to both a V gene segment and a J gene segment. A rearrangement was called productive if the CDR3 had no stop codons and remained in frame with V and J, and every other rearrangement was called non-productive. CDR3 was defined according to IMGT convention as the region running from the second conserved V-encoded cysteine to the conserved J-encoded phenylalanine. The earlier analysis of about 590 of the donors excluded sequences that lacked an unambiguous match to a single V gene segment. An earlier analysis of under 750 of the donors called V segments functional above 56.7% productive rearrangements and segregating when the between-donor standard deviation exceeded 5%. A statistical classification framework was developed to diagnose cytomegalovirus status using the catalog of TCR beta chain sequences. In a later analysis, TCR nucleotide sequences were compared against IMGT/GENE-DB human TR gene sequences so that V and J genes could be assigned. Using the TCRdist pipeline, a later analysis assigned CDR3 sequences along with most-parsimonious VDJ recombination scenarios. A later analysis defined each TCR beta chain by its CDR3 amino acid sequence plus V-gene family, and excluded reads lacking a unique V-gene family. To address suspected cross-contamination and a sequencing artifact, a later analysis removed 450 to 700 highly shared, low-generation-probability nucleotide sequences. A later analysis calculated a clonal expansion index for each public chain from normalized within-repertoire ranks of inferred template counts. A later analysis computed generation probabilities with a VDJ recombination model fitted to out-of-frame rearrangements, and checked the results against IGoR. A later analysis scored TCR-TCR, TCR-HLA and TCR-CMV co-occurrence with hypergeometric tests, applying a repertoire-size bias correction to TCR pairs. In a later analysis, false discovery rates were estimated by permuting HLA or CMV assignments 20 times. In a later analysis, co-occurring TCRs were grouped using DBSCAN, with TCRdist sequence similarity added in when clustering inside HLA-allele-positive subsets. Repertoires with fewer than 30,000 or more than 120,000 public chains, plus five repertoires with anomalous nucleotide sharing, were excluded from co-occurrence clustering. TCRdb limited this immuneACCESS table to in-frame rearrangements with V and J called. A share of clones is missing; checked studies link under half to unresolved V genes, and the rest is unexplained. That table is the source of V, J and clone size, and D and trimming were worked out from the DNA. The sample yields roughly 100,000 clones; 70% to 85% were counted once. Together, the top ten hold under 4% of the sample.

The cohort comprised 666 healthy bone marrow donors. At the time of sampling, all cohort members were nominally healthy, though unrecorded immune exposures were likely present. The donor tested CMV seronegative and was one of the 352 seronegative cohort members. A peripheral blood sample was collected from each donor, and TCR beta sequencing was performed on peripheral blood mononuclear cells. Genomic DNA was extracted from the blood cell samples with the Qiagen DNeasy Blood Extraction Kit. According to the germline V gene (reference sequence), CDR1 reads PRHDT and CDR2 reads FYEKMQ. A distance of 14 bases separates the germline ends of V and J, which lose 5 bases and 1 base respectively. Including cysteine and phenylalanine, the CDR3 has 15 amino acids. The sequence is cut down to CDR3 DNA, 45 bases in frame from base 1. The investigation overall reported the following: In a later analysis, HLA-associated TCR beta chains were found to be more clonally expanded and to have lower generation probabilities than equally common non-associated chains. Because some donors lacked HLA typing at each locus, the association tests relied only on the typed subset. In both the original and validation cohorts, the classifier was reported to diagnose cytomegalovirus status with high specificity and sensitivity. It was suggested by the authors that the approach could potentially be generalized to other disease states and immunological phenotypes. A total of about 180 TCR beta chains were listed by the study as associated with cytomegalovirus. When HLA alleles, especially DR and DQ, strongly co-occurred, attributing TCR associations to individual alleles was difficult. Correlated functional status among segregating V segments might be attributable to linkage disequilibrium, but an unknown experimental factor could not be ruled out. A group of highly shared sequence variants was considered likely to be a technical artifact of the sequencing pipeline. In a later analysis, several top co-occurrence clusters were reported to appear linked to parvovirus B19, influenza, CMV and Epstein-Barr virus. A further reported finding was that TCR beta sequences accurately predicted the HLA-A and HLA-B alleles for most subjects in the first cohort. In an earlier analysis of 450 to 750 of the donors, most TCR beta V segments appeared in productive rearrangements about 90% or about 30% of the time, broadly matching IMGT annotations. Most CMV-associated TCR beta chains appeared to be HLA-restricted in a later analysis, and the HLA associations seemed to be driven largely by CMV exposure. According to a later genetic analysis, donors in an Asian-associated ancestry cluster had fewer N-insertions in productive TCRs than the approximately 670-donor mean. In a later genetic analysis, a missense DCLRE1C variant was associated with V-gene and J-gene trimming of TCR beta chains, and the association was replicated in an independent cohort. This cohort had only TCR beta chains sequenced, and the lack of alpha or paired-chain data limited which features could be detected. CMV serostatus was the only immune exposure information available for the cohort. Across donors, most TCR sequences were observed very rarely, whereas some public TCRs were present in many individuals. The earlier analysis of some 560 of the donors excluded around 17 rarely observed V segments, including chromosome 9 orphons, because counts were too low. A few of the identified cytomegalovirus-associated TCR beta chains were confirmed in vitro to be specific for cytomegalovirus antigens. A later analysis found that TCR association rates varied across HLA loci, with DRB1 alleles showing the most associated TCRs and HLA-C alleles the fewest. Some IMGT-functional V segments, including TRBV6-2 and TRBV6-3, could not be distinguished by the 87-base-pair reads and were therefore excluded. Roughly uniform sequencing depth across donors was assumed in presence/absence analyses, although this assumption may not hold. At a false discovery rate of 0.05, a later analysis linked around 15,000 TCR beta sequences to specific HLA alleles.

The TCR originated in a man aged 60-69 years in good health and CMV-seronegative. The rearrangement combines TRBV13 with TRBJ2-5; the D gene is perhaps TRBD2, from 6 matching bases. The sample taken for sequencing was PBMCs. The nucleotide sequence is TGTGCCAGCAGCCGGCGGGGCGGGACCCAAGAGACCCAGTACTTC. Protein translation: CASSRRGGTQETQYF.